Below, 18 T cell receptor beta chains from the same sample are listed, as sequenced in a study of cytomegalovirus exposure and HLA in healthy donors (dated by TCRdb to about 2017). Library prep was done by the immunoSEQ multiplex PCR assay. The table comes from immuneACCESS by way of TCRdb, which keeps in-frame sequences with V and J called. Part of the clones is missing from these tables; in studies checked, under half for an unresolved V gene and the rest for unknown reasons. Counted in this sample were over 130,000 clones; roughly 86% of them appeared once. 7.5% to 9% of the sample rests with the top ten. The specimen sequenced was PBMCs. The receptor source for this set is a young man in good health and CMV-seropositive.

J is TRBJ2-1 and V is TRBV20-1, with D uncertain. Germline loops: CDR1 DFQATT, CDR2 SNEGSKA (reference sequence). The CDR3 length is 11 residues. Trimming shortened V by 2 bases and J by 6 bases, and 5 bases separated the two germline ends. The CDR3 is CSARQFNEQFF. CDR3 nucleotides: TGCAGTGCTAGACAGTTCAATGAGCAGTTCTTC.

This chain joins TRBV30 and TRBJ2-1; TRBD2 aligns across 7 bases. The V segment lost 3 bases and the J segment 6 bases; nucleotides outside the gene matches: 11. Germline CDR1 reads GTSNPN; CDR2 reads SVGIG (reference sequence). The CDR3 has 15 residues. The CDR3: CAWSRQGGSSNEQFF. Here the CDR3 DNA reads TGTGCCTGGAGCCGGCAGGGCGGGAGCTCCAATGAGCAGTTCTTC.

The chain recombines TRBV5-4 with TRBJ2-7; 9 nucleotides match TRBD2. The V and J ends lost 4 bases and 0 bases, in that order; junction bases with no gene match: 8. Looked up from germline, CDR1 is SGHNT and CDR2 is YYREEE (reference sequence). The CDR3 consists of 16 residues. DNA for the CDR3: TGTGCCAGCAGCCAAGGGACTAGCAGACACTCCTACGAGCAGTACTTC. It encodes CASSQGTSRHSYEQYF.

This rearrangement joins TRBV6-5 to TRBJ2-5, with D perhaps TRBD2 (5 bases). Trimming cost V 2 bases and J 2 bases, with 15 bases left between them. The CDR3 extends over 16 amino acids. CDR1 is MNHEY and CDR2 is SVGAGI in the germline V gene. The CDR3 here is CASSYERRRVQETQYF. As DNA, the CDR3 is TGTGCCAGCAGTTACGAGAGAAGGCGGGTTCAAGAGACCCAGTACTTC.

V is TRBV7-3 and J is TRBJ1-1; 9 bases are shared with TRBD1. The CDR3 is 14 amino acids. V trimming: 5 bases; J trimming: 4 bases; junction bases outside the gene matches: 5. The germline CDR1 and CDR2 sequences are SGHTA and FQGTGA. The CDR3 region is CASSPLGQGTEAFF. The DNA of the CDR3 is TGTGCCAGCAGCCCATTGGGACAGGGCACTGAAGCTTTCTTT.

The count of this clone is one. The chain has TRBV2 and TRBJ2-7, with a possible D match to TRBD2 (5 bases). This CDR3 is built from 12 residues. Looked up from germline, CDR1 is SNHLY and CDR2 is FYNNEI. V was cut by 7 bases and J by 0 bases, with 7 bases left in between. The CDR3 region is CASTGDSYEQYF. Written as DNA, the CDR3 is TGTGCCAGCACCGGGGACTCCTACGAGCAGTACTTC. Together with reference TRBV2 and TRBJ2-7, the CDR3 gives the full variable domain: EPEVTQTPSHQVTQMGQEVILRCVPISNHLYFYWYRQILGQKVEFLVSFYNNEISEKSEIFDDQFSVERPDGSNFTLKIRSTKLEDSAMYFCASTGDSYEQYFGPGTRLTVT.

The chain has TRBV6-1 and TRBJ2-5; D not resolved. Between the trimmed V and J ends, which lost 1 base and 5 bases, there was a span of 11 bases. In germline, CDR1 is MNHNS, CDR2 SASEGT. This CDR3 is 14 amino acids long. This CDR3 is CASSEGRSWETQYF. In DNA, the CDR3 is TGTGCCAGCAGTGAAGGCAGGTCCTGGGAGACCCAGTACTTC.

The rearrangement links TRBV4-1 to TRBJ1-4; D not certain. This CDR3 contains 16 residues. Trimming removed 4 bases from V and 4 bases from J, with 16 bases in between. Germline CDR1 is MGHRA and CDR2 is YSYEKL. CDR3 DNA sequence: TGCGCCAGCAGCCTAAACTCAGTGCGGGATAATGAAAAACTGTTTTTT. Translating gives CASSLNSVRDNEKLFF.

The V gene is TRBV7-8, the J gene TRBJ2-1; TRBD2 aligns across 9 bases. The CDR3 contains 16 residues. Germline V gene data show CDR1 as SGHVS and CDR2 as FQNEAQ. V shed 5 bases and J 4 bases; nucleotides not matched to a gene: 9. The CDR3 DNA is TGTGCCAGCAGCCCAATTGGAGCGGGGGGATACAATGAGCAGTTCTTC. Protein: CASSPIGAGGYNEQFF.

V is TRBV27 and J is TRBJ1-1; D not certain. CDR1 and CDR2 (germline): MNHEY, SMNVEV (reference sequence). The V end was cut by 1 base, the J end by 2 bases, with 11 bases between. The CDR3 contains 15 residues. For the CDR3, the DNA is TGTGCCAGCAGTTTATATGATAACTCCAACACTGAAGCTTTCTTT. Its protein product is CASSLYDNSNTEAFF.

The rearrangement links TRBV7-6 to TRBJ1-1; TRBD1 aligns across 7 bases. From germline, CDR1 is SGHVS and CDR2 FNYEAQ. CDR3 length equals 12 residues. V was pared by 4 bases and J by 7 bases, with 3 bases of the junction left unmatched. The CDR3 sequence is CASSSTGSEAFF. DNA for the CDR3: TGTGCCAGCAGCTCGACAGGGAGTGAAGCTTTCTTT.

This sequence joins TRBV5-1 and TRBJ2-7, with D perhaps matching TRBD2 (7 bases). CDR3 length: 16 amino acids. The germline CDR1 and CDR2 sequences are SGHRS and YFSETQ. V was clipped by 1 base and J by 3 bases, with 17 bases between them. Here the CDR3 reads CASSLRGGSLVYEQYF. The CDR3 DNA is TGCGCCAGCAGCTTGAGGGGGGGGTCCCTCGTCTACGAGCAGTACTTC.

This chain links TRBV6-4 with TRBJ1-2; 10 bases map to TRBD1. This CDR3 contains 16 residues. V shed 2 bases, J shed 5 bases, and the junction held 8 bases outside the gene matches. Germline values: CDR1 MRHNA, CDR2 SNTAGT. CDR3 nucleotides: TGTGCCAGCAGTGACCCGGGACAGGGGATTCGGTATGGCTACACCTTC. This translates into CASSDPGQGIRYGYTF.

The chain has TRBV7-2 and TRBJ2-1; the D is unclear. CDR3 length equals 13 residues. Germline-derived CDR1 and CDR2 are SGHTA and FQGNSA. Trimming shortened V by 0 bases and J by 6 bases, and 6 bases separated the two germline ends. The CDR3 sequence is CASSLASSNEQFF. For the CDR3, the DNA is TGTGCCAGCAGCTTAGCCTCTAGCAATGAGCAGTTCTTC. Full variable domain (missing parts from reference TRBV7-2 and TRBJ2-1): GAGVSQSPSNKVTEKGKDVELRCDPISGHTALYWYRQSLGQGLEFLIYFQGNSAPDKSGLPSDRFSAERTGGSVSTLTIQRTQQEDSAVYLCASSLASSNEQFFGPGTRLTVL.

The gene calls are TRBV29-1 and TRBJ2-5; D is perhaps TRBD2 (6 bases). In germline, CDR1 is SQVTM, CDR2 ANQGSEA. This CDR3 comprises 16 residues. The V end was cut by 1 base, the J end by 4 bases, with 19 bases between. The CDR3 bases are TGCAGCGTTGAAGGGGGAGGCAGGGCGTTGGGAGAGACCCAGTACTTC. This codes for CSVEGGGRALGETQYF. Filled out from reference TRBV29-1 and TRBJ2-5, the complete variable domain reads SAVISQKPSRDICQRGTSLTIQCQVDSQVTMMFWYRQQPGQSLTLIATANQGSEATYESGFVIDKFPISRPNLTFSTLTVSNMSPEDSSIYLCSVEGGGRALGETQYFGPGTRLLVL.

CDR3 DNA sequence: TGCGCCAGCAGCTTGCGCGGGGGGCCTCCCCCAGATACGCAGTATTTT. Translating it yields CASSLRGGPPPDTQYF. The genes are TRBV5-1 and TRBJ2-3; 8 bases match TRBD2. Germline V gene sequence: CDR1 SGHRS, CDR2 YFSETQ. This CDR3 is 16 amino acids long. V gave up 1 base and J gave up 4 bases; unmatched junction bases: 8.

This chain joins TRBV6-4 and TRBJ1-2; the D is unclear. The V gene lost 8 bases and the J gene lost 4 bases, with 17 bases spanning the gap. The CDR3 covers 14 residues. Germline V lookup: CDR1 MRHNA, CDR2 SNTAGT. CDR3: CASREEVGIYGYTF. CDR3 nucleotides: TGTGCCAGCCGAGAGGAGGTTGGGATCTATGGCTACACCTTC.

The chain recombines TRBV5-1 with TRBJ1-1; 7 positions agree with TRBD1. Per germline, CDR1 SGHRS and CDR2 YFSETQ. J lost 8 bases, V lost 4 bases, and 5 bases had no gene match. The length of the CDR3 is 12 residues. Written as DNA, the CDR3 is TGCGCCAGCAGCGCCCAGGACAGGGAAGCTTTCTTT. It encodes CASSAQDREAFF.